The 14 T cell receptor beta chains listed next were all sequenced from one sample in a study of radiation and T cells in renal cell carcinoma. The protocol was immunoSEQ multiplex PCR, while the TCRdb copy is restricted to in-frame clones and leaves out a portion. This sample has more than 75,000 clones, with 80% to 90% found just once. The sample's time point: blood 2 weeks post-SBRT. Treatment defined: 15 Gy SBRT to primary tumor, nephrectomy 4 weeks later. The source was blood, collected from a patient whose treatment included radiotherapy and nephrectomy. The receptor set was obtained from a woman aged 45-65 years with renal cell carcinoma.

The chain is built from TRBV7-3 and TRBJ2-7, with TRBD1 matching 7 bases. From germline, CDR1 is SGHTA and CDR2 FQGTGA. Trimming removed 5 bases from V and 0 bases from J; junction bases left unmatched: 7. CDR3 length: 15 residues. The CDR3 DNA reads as TGTGCCAGCAGCGTCAGACAGGGCCCCTCCTACGAGCAGTACTTC. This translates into CASSVRQGPSYEQYF.

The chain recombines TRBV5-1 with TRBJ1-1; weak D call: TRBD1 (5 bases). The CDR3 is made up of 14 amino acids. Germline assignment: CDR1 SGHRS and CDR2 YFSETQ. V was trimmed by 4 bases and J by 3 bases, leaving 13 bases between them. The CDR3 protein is CASSAGTSDTEAFF. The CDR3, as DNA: TGCGCCAGCAGCGCAGGGACGTCGGACACTGAAGCTTTCTTT. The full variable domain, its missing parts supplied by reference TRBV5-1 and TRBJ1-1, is KAGVTQTPRYLIKTRGQQVTLSCSPISGHRSVSWYQQTPGQGLQFLFEYFSETQRNKGNFPGRFSGRQFSNSRSEMNVSTLELGDSALYLCASSAGTSDTEAFFGQGTRLTVV.

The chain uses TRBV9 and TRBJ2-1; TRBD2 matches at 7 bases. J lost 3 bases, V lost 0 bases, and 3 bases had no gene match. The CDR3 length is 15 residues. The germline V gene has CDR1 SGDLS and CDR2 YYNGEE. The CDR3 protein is CASSVGAGVYNEQFF. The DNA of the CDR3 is TGTGCCAGCAGCGTAGGTGCGGGAGTCTACAATGAGCAGTTCTTC.

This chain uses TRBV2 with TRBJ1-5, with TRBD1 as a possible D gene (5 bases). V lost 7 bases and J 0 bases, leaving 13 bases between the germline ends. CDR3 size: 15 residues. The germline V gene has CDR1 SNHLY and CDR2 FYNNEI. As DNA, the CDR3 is TGTGCCAGCACACCCGGGGCCTATAGCAATCAGCCCCAGCATTTT. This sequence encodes CASTPGAYSNQPQHF.

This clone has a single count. CDR3 DNA: TGTGCCAGCTCACGGTCTGGGGGGATTGCCAAAAACATTCAGTACTTC. Its translation: CASSRSGGIAKNIQYF. The J gene is TRBJ2-4, the V gene TRBV18, with D perhaps TRBD2 (6 bases). V lost 4 bases, J lost 1 base, and 14 bases lay in between. Germline assignment: CDR1 KGHSH and CDR2 LQKENI. This CDR3 region has 16 residues.

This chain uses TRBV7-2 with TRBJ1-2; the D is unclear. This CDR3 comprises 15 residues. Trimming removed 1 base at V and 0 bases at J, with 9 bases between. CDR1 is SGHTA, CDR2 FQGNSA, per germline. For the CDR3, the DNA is TGTGCCAGCAGCTTAGGGTCGTCAGCTAACTATGGCTACACCTTC. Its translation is CASSLGSSANYGYTF.

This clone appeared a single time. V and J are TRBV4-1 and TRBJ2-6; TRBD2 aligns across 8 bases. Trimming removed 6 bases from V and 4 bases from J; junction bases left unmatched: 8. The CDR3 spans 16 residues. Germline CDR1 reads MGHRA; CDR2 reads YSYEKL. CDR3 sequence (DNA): TGCGCCAGCAGTCCGGGCGGGGGGAGAGGGGCCAACGTCCTGACTTTC. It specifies CASSPGGGRGANVLTF.

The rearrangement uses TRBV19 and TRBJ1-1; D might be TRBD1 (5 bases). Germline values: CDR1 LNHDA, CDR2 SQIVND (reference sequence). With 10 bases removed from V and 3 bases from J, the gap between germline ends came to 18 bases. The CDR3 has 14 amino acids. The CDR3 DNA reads TGTGCCACTGCCGGCGGGGGTTGGGACACTGAAGCTTTCTTT. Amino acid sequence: CATAGGGWDTEAFF.

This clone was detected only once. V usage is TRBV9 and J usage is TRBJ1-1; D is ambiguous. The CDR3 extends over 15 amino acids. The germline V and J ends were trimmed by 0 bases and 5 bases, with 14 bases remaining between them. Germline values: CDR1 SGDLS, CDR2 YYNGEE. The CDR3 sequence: CASSVEEGFGTEAFF. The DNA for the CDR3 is TGTGCCAGCAGCGTAGAAGAAGGGTTTGGGACTGAAGCTTTCTTT.

The CDR3, as DNA: TGCGCCAGCAGCTTGGACGGGACAGAGGCCTATGGCTACACCTTC. Its translation: CASSLDGTEAYGYTF. The V gene is TRBV5-1, the J gene TRBJ1-2; 7 bases are shared with TRBD1. V lost 0 bases and J lost 4; bases outside the gene matches: 6. The CDR3 is made up of 15 amino acids. The germline V gene encodes CDR1 SGHRS and CDR2 YFSETQ.

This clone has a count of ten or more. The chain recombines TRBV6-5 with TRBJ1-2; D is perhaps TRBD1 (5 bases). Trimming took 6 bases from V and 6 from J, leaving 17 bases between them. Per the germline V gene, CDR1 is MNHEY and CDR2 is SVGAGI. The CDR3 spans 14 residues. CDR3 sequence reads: CASSLQGGGNGYTF. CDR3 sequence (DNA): TGTGCCAGCAGCCTCCAGGGCGGGGGGAATGGCTACACCTTC.

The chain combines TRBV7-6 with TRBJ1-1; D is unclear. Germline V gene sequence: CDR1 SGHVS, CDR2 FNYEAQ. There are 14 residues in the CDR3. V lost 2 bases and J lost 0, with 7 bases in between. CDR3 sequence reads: CASSLRTLNTEAFF. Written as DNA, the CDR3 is TGTGCCAGCAGCTTAAGAACGCTGAACACTGAAGCTTTCTTT.

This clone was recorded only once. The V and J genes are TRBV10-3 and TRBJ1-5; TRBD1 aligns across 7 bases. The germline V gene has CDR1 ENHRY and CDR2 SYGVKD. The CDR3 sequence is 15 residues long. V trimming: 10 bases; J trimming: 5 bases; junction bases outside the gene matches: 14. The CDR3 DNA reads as TGTGCCACCGCCCCCCGGGACAGTGCCGATCAGCCCCAGCATTTT. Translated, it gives CATAPRDSADQPQHF.

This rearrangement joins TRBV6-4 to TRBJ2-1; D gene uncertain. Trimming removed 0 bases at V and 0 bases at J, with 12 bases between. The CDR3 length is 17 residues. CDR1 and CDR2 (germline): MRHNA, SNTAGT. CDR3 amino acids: CASSDSNSPSSYNEQFF. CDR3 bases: TGTGCCAGCAGTGACTCGAACTCTCCGAGCTCCTACAATGAGCAGTTCTTC.